This T cell receptor (beta chain) is drawn from a study of CD8+ T cells in alopecia areata. Sequencing relied on a cDNA template that was reverse transcribed from extracted RNA. The method was immunoSEQ multiplex PCR; TCRdb's version includes in-frame clones alone and lacks a portion of them. The repertoire holds 150,000 or so clones, with over 70% as singletons. Both peripheral blood and punch biopsies of lesional scalp skin were obtained from patients who had alopecia areata. From PBMCs, CD4+ and CD8+ T cells were sorted. The CDR3 contains 18 residues. Germline CDR1 KGHSH, CDR2 LQKENI. Unmatched junction bases numbered 8, after V lost 3 bases and J lost 3 bases.

The source of this sequence is a human donor with alopecia areata. This sample comprised CD8+ T cells sorted from blood, obtained at week 0. This chain connects TRBV18 to TRBJ2-1; TRBD2 matches at 13 bases. This CDR3 reads CASSPLGTSGTHYNEQFF. In DNA form, the CDR3 reads TGTGCCAGCTCACCTCTAGGGACTAGCGGGACCCACTACAATGAGCAGTTCTTC.